Included here is one T cell receptor (beta chain) sequence, with context. This clonotype was recorded a few times. It lacks a known antigen. No base quality values were provided; no much bigger clone lies one nucleotide off. The sample originates from a study of T-cell memory formation after mild COVID-19 (dated by TCRdb to the early 2020s). With respect to the entire study: TCR sequence clusters from the two donors were found to be largely donor specific. In a couple of donors, T-cell clones that expanded and contracted after mild COVID-19 were tracked by sequencing TCRalpha and TCRbeta repertoires over time. Two young, previously healthy adult volunteers, one female and one male, were included in the cohort.

PBMCs were isolated by Ficoll-Paque density gradient centrifugation. Sequencing used an Illumina NovaSeq 6000. TCRalpha and TCRbeta cDNA libraries were constructed by 5'RACE with constant-segment primers, with sample barcodes and unique molecular identifiers being introduced. Trizol reagent was used to extract RNA from every sample. Libraries were amplified in two PCR steps, with a second sample barcode and Illumina TruSeq adapters added in the second step. The libraries were sequenced on an Illumina NovaSeq using 2 x 150 bp paired-end reads. Turning to the authors' computational methods: With migec v1.2.7, reads were demultiplexed and then collapsed into UMI-guided consensus sequences. Using mixcr v2.1.11, UMI consensuses were aligned to TRA and TRB V and J templates and then assembled into clonotypes. Clonotypes were classified as expanded or contracted when called significant by both edgeR and NoisET, with noise models trained on biological replicates. edgeR calls used a false discovery rate-adjusted p below 0.01 and a log2 fold-change threshold of 1. PCA with hierarchical clustering of max-normalized trajectories of the 1000 most abundant clonotypes was used as exploratory dynamics analysis. Separately sequenced CD4+ and CD8+ repertoires were used to assign a CD4 or CD8 phenotype to each responding clone. In TCRdb, the public reads were trimmed at Q25 with fastp and aligned with MiXCR, with productive beta chains retained. A single entry per CDR3 protein holds the most common genes and DNA from its merged rows. It is TCRdb's table, rather than the study itself, that gives the V and J calls and clone size. Counted in this sample were 350,000 to 500,000 distinct CDR3 sequences; around 17% of them appeared once. The top ten clones comprise roughly 21% of the sample.

There are 14 amino acids in the CDR3, from cysteine to phenylalanine inclusive. Here the CDR3 DNA is all that survives: 42 bases in frame from base 1. Cut back by 6 bases and 1 base, the V and J ends lie 12 bases apart. For CDR1 and CDR2, the germline V gene lists KGHSY and FQNENV. Findings and caveats that apply to the study as a whole: Clones that contracted from day 15 to 85 showed balanced CD4/CD8 phenotypes, whereas a second wave of clones that expanded from day 15 to 37 leaned towards CD4+. SARS-CoV-2 specificity was not confirmed for the second-wave clones peaking on day 37. Contracting CD4+ clones appeared mostly in the CM and EM memory subsets, whereas CD8+ clones were enriched in EMRA. The study included only two mild cases, and larger cohorts that include severe cases with pre-infection samples were judged to be necessary. Some responding clones were detected in pre-infection memory, which suggested that pre-existing cross-reactive memory T cells had joined the SARS-CoV-2 response.

The rearranged chain carries TRBV16 and TRBJ1-1; tentative D gene TRBD1, with 5 bases matching. Sequenced: PBMCs or a T cell subset sorted from them (not recorded which). This sequence was found in a man aged 18 to 29 who had mild COVID-19 (a few samples of this study predate the infection). The sample titles of this study are shuffled in the database, so cell type and time point are left out; the donor was told from shared clones. The nucleotide sequence reads TGTGCCAGCAGTCGTCCGGGACGGAACACTGAAGCTTTCTTT. Its coded protein is CASSRPGRNTEAFF.